This T cell receptor beta chain is from a study of cytomegalovirus exposure and HLA in healthy donors. Overall study: In a previous analysis, more than 90 million unique TCR beta sequences were found from 170 million or so T cells.

Use of 60 Vbeta and 13 Jbeta primers characterized the PCR. The repertoire was sequenced with immunoSEQ multiplex PCR; TCRdb's copy has only in-frame clones and lacks some. Of about 130,000 clones listed, around 75% are singletons. Study-level findings and limits: Specificity of three CMV-associated chains for CMV antigens was verified in vitro. Across HLA loci, a later analysis found differing TCR association rates, with DRB1 most and HLA-C fewest. The study listed 164 cytomegalovirus-associated TCR beta chains.

For this clone: The antigen is unknown.

The J segment lost 7 bases and the V segment lost 6 bases, leaving 9 bases of the junction unmatched. CDR1 and CDR2 (germline): MNHEY, SVGAGI. This CDR3 has 14 amino acids. Material for sequencing was PBMCs. This chain links TRBV6-5 with TRBJ1-2; 9 positions match TRBD1. This TCR came from a man in his thirties or forties in good health and CMV-seronegative. CDR3 amino acids: CASRQGTGLAGYTF. For the CDR3, the DNA is TGTGCCAGCAGACAGGGGACAGGGCTTGCTGGCTACACCTTC.